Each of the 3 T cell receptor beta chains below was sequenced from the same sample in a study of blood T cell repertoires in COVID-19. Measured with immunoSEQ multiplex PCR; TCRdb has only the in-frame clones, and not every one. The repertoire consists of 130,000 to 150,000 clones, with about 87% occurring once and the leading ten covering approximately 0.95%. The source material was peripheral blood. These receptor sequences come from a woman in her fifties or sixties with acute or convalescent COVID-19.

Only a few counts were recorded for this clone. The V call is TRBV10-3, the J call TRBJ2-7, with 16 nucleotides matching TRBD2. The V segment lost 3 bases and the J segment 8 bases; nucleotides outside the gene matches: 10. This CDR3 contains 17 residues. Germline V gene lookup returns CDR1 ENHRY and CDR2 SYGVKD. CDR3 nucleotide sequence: TGTGCCATCAGTGAAGCCGGGACTAGCGGGAGGGTTTTCAAGCAGTACTTC. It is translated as CAISEAGTSGRVFKQYF.

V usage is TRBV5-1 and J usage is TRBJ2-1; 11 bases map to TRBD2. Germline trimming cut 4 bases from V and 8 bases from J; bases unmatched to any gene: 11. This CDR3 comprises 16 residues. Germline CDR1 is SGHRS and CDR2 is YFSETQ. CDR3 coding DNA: TGCGCCAGCAGCCAACCTGGGACTAGCGGAGCGGATGAGCAGTTCTTC. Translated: CASSQPGTSGADEQFF.

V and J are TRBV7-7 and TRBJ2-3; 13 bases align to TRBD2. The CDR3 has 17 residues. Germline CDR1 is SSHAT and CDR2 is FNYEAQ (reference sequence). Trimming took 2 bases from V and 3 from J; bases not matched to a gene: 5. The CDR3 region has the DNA TGTGCCAGCAGCTTAACACCGGGACTAGCGGGGACAGATACGCAGTATTTT. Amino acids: CASSLTPGLAGTDTQYF.